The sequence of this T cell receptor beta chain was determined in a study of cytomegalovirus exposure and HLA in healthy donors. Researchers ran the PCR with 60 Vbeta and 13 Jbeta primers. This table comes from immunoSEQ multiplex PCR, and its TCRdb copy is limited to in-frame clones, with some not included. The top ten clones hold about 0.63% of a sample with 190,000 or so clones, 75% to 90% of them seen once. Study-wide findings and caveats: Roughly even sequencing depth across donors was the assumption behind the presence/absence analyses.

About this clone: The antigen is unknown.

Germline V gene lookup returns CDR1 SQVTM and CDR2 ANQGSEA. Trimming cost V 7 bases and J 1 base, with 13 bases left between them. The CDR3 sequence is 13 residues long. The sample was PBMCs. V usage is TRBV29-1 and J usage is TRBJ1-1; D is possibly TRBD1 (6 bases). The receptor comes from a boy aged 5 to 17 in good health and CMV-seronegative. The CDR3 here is CSASMDRNTEAFF. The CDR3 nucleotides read TGCAGCGCCTCCATGGACAGGAACACTGAAGCTTTCTTT.